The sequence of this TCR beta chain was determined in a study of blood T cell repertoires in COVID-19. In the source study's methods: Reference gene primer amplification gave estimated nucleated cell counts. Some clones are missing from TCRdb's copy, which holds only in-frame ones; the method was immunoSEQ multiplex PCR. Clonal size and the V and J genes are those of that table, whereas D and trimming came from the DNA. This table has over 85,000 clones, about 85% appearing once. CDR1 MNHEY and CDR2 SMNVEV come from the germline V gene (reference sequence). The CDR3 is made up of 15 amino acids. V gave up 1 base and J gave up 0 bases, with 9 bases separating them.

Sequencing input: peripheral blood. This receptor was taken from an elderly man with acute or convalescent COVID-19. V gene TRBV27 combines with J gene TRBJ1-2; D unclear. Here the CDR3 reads CASSLFGGTNYGYTF. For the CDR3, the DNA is TGTGCCAGCAGTTTATTTGGCGGAACTAACTATGGCTACACCTTC.